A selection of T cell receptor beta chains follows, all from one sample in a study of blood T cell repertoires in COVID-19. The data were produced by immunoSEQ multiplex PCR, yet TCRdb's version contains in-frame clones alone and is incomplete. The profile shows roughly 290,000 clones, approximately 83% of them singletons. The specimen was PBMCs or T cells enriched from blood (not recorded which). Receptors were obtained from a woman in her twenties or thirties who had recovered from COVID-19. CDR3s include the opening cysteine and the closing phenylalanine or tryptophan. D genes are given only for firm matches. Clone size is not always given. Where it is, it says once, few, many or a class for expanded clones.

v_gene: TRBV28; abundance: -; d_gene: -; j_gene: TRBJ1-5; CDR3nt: TGTGCCAGCAGTCGCCCCGGGGGGCCTAATCAGCCCCAGCATTTT; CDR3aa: CASSRPGGPNQPQHF
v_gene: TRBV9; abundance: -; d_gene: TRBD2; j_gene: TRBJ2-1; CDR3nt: TGTGCCAGCAGCGCCGGGACTAACTCCTACAATGAGCAGTTCTTC; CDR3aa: CASSAGTNSYNEQFF
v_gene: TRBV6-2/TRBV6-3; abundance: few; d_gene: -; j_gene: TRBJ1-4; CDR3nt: TGTGCCAGCAGTCCGGGAAATGAAAAACTGTTTTTT; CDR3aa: CASSPGNEKLFF
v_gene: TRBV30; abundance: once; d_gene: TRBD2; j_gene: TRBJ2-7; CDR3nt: TGTGCCTGGGGACTAGCGGGAGTCTACGAGCAGTACTTC; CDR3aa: CAWGLAGVYEQYF
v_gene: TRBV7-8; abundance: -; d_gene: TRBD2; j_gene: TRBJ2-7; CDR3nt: TGTGCCAGCAGCCAGGGACTAGCGGGAGGAATATTCGGCTCCTACGAGCAGTACTTC; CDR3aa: CASSQGLAGGIFGSYEQYF
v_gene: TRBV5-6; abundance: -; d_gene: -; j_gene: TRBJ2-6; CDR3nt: TGTGCCAGCAGCCCCCAGGGCTCTGGGGCCAACGTCCTGACTTTC; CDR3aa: CASSPQGSGANVLTF
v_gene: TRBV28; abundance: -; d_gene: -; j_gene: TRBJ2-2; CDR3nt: TGTGCCAGCCAGACAGAGAACACCGGGGAGCTGTTTTTT; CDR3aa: CASQTENTGELFF
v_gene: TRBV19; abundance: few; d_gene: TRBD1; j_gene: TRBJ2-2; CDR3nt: TGTGCCAGTAGTACCCCTGACAGGGGGAACACCGGGGAGCTGTTTTTT; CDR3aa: CASSTPDRGNTGELFF
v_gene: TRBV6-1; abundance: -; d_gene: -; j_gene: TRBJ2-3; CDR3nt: TGTGCCAGCAGTGAATTAGCGCGGGGCACAGATACGCAGTATTTT; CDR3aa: CASSELARGTDTQYF
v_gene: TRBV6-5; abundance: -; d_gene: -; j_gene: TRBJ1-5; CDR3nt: TGTGCCAGCAGTTACCAAGCGGATCAGCCCCAGCATTTT; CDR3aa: CASSYQADQPQHF
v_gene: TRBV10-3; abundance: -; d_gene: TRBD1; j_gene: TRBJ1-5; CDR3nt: TGTGCCATCAGTGAGCGGACAGGGGTCAATCAGCCCCAGCATTTT; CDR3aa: CAISERTGVNQPQHF
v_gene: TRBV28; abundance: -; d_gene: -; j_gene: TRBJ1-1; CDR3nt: TGTGCCAGCAACATTATTCGAAGCACTGAAGCTTTCTTT; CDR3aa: CASNIIRSTEAFF
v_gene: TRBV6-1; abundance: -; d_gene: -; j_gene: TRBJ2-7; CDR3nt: TGTGCCAGCAGTGAAGGCAGGGACTCTCGAGAGCAGTACTTC; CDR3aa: CASSEGRDSREQYF
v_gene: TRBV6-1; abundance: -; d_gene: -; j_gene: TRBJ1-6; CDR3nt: TGTGCCAGCAGTGAATGGGCGGGGAATTTTTCACCCCTCCACTTT; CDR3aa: CASSEWAGNFSPLHF
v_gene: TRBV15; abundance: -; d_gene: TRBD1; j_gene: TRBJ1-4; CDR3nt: TGTGCCACCAGCAGAGGATTAGGGACAGTTGAAAAACTGTTTTTT; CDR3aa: CATSRGLGTVEKLFF
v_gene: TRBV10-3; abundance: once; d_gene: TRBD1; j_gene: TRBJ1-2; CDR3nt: TGTGCCATTTCCGGGGACAGAGGATATGGCTACACCTTC; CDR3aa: CAISGDRGYGYTF
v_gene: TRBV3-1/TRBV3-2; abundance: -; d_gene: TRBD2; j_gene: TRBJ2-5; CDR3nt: TGTGCCAGCAGCCAAGTCGCTTCGGGACTAGAAGAGACCCAGTACTTC; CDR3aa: CASSQVASGLEETQYF
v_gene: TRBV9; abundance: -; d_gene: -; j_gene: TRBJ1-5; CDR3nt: TGTGCCAGCAGCGTAAGGGGTTCGCAGCCCCAGCATTTT; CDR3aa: CASSVRGSQPQHF
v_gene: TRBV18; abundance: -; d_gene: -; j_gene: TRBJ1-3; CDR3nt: TGTGCCAGCTCACCACCCAACAAATTCTCTGGAAACACCATATATTTT; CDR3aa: CASSPPNKFSGNTIYF
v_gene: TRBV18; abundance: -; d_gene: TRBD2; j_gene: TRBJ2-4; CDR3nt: TGTGCCAGCTCTCCCCCGGGGGGGGGCAACATTCAGTACTTC; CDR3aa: CASSPPGGGNIQYF
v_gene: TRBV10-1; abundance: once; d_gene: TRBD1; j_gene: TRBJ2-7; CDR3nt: TGCGCCAGCAGTGATCGGGACAGGGCTATCGACGAGCAGTACTTC; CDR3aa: CASSDRDRAIDEQYF
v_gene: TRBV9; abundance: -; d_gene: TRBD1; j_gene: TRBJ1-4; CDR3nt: TGTGCCAGCAGCGTAGCTTATGGACAGGTTGACGAAAAACTGTTTTTT; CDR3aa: CASSVAYGQVDEKLFF
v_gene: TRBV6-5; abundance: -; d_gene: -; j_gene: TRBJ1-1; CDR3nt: TGTGCCAGCAGTTACGCAGAGTCGTTTGAAGGGGCTGAAGCTTTCTTT; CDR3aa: CASSYAESFEGAEAFF
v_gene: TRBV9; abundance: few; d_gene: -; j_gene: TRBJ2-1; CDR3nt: TGTGCCACTAAGGCGGTTAGCTCCTACAATGAGCAGTTCTTC; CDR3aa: CATKAVSSYNEQFF
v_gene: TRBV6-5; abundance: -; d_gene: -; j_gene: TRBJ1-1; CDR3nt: TGTGCCAGCAGTTACTCCCCGACAGGGAACACTGAAGCTTTCTTT; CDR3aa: CASSYSPTGNTEAFF
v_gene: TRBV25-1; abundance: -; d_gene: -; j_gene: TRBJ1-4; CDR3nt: TGTGCCAGCAGTGAAAGTCGGGGTCGGGCTAATGAAAAACTGTTTTTT; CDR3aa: CASSESRGRANEKLFF
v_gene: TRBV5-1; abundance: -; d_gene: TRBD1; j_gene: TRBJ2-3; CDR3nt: TGCGCCAGCAGCTTGATCGGGACAGGGGGCGTAGATACGCAGTATTTT; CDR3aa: CASSLIGTGGVDTQYF
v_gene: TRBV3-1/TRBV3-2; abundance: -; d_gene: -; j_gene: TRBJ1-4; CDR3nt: TGTGCCAGCAGCCACGCGGAAAAACTGTTTTTT; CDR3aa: CASSHAEKLFF
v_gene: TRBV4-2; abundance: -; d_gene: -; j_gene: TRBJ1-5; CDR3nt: TGTGCCAGCAGCCAAGTTGAGGGGGAAATGGCCCAGCATTTT; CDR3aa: CASSQVEGEMAQHF
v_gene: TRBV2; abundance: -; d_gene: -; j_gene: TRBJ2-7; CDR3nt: TGTGCCAGCGGCACGTACGAGCAGTACTTC; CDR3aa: CASGTYEQYF
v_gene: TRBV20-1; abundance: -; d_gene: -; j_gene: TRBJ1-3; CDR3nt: TGCAGTGCTAGTCTTGGGAGGGCTGGAAACACCATATATTTT; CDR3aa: CSASLGRAGNTIYF